The rows below give T cell receptor beta chains drawn from one sample of a study of T cells in Graves' hyperthyroidism and ophthalmopathy. TCRdb used MiXCR to reprocess the multiplex PCR reads, holding one entry per CDR3 protein. The sample shows 94,000 or so distinct CDR3 sequences, just over 50% of them seen only once. The sample was blood. These receptors all come from a woman aged 40-49 years with Graves' hyperthyroidism. CDR3s include the opening cysteine and the closing phenylalanine or tryptophan. Fields, in order: clone size, J gene, V gene, D gene, CDR3 DNA, CDR3 protein. A D gene is named only where the DNA matches it firmly. A clone size is listed for some rows: how often the clone was seen (once, few, many), or a class if it is expanded.

many | TRBJ2-7 | TRBV5-1 | TRBD1 | TGCGCCAGCAGCCGGGACAGGGGACCCTACGAGCAGTACTTC | CASSRDRGPYEQYF
many | TRBJ1-2 | TRBV28 | NA | TGTGCCAGCAGCCCAAACTGGGGGCATGGCTACACCTTC | CASSPNWGHGYTF
NA | TRBJ1-6 | TRBV14 | NA | TGTGCCAGCAGCCAAGTCTCCTCGAATTCACCCCTCCACTTT | CASSQVSSNSPLHF
NA | TRBJ1-4 | TRBV24-1 | TRBD1 | TGTGCCACCAGTCGGGGACAGACTGCAACTAATGAAAAACTGTTTTTT | CATSRGQTATNEKLFF
NA | TRBJ1-1 | TRBV15 | NA | TGTGCCACCAGCGCACAGGGAGGGAGAAGCACTGAAGCTTTCTTT | CATSAQGGRSTEAFF
many | TRBJ1-1 | TRBV5-6 | NA | TGTGCCAGCAGCCTCATTCAGGGCGACACTGAAGCTTTCTTT | CASSLIQGDTEAFF
NA | TRBJ1-5 | TRBV12-3/TRBV12-4 | TRBD1 | TGTGCCAGCGCAGGACAGGGTGGTCAGCCCCAGCATTTT | CASAGQGGQPQHF
many | TRBJ2-5 | TRBV6-5 | TRBD2 | TGTGCCAGCAGCGGGACTAGATCCTCAGAGACCCAGTACTTC | CASSGTRSSETQYF
NA | TRBJ2-7 | TRBV11-1 | TRBD1 | TGTACCAGCGGCTTATCACAGGGGGCTTACGAGCAGTACTTC | CTSGLSQGAYEQYF
NA | TRBJ1-4 | TRBV5-1 | NA | TGCGCCAGCACACTCCAGGGGAACACTGAAAAACTGTTTTTT | CASTLQGNTEKLFF
NA | TRBJ1-2 | TRBV7-3 | NA | TGTGCCAGCAGCCCAATTGGGCCAGGGGATGGCTACACCTTC | CASSPIGPGDGYTF
many | TRBJ2-5 | TRBV9 | NA | TGTGCCAGCAGCGTAGAAACCGGGTCTCAAGAGACCCAGTACTTC | CASSVETGSQETQYF
many | TRBJ1-1 | TRBV6-6 | NA | TGTGCCAGCAGGAATACCCAGGGGTACACTGAAGCTTTCTTT | CASRNTQGYTEAFF
many | TRBJ1-2 | TRBV2 | NA | TGTGCCAGCAGTGACACAGGGATCTATGGCTACACCTTC | CASSDTGIYGYTF